The clone carrying this T cell receptor beta chain turned up a few times. Its target is unknown. The record originates from a study of shared clonotypes between healthy human individuals. For genomic DNA, unsorted samples relied on approximately 100 million PBMCs. The study, taken as a whole, reports: Donors were few, which limited the genetic and exposure-history diversity represented.

An even split of each subset's genomic DNA across several immunoSEQ plates was performed. Some clones are missing from TCRdb's copy, which holds only in-frame ones; the method was immunoSEQ multiplex PCR. The sample records about 92,000 clones, over 40% being singletons. V was cut by 7 bases and J by 1 base, with 15 bases left in between. This CDR3 has 14 amino acids. Germline CDR1 reads SQVTM; CDR2 reads ANQGSEA. What was sequenced was PBMCs. The receptor's source is a middle-aged woman in good health. Some clones in this sample may be carry-over from other donors' samples. The chain uses TRBV29-1 and TRBJ2-3, with D possibly being TRBD2 (5 bases). In DNA, the CDR3 is TGCAGCGGCCGGCGGCGGCGGGGCACAGATACGCAGTATTTT. Translated: CSGRRRRGTDTQYF.